The clone carrying this TCR beta chain has just one count. Its antigen remains unidentified. Germline V gene sequence: CDR1 SNHLY, CDR2 FYNNEI. Trimming removed 0 bases from V and 5 bases from J, with 17 bases in between. The CDR3 totals 18 residues. Assay used: immunoSEQ multiplex PCR; TCRdb lists only in-frame clones, some missing. The sample shows about 86,000 clones, approximately 89% of them seen only once. The data are from a study of T cell responses to AZD1222 COVID-19 vaccine. Study-level findings and limits: A mostly white British donor set with more females was recruited, and clonal diversity was possibly underestimated.

The origin of this receptor is an adult who received the AZD1222 COVID-19 vaccine. Sequenced here: peripheral blood, sampled 28 days after the second AZD1222 dose. The chain links TRBV2 to TRBJ2-6; D may be TRBD1 (5 bases). Here the CDR3 DNA reads TGTGCCAGCAGTGAAGCGGGGCGGACCTTACTTAGGGCCAACGTCCTGACTTTC. It translates to CASSEAGRTLLRANVLTF. The whole variable domain, remainder taken from reference TRBV2 and TRBJ2-6, is EPEVTQTPSHQVTQMGQEVILRCVPISNHLYFYWYRQILGQKVEFLVSFYNNEISEKSEIFDDQFSVERPDGSNFTLKIRSTKLEDSAMYFCASSEAGRTLLRANVLTFGAGSRLTVL.